This T cell receptor beta chain was identified in a study of blood T cell repertoires in COVID-19. About the study: Samples taken during acute and convalescent COVID-19 were collected in the United States, Italy and Spain. Nucleic acid was either cDNA or gDNA, and it came from T cells, B-cell-depleted T cells, or PBMCs.

The V gene end was trimmed by 6 bases and the J gene end by 4 bases; junction bases not matched to a gene: 5. Germline V lookup: CDR1 MDHEN, CDR2 SYDVKM. The CDR3 has 15 amino acids. Profiling relied on immunoSEQ multiplex PCR, and the TCRdb table lists in-frame clones only, not all of them. Among fewer than 200,000 clones listed, 80% to 95% were seen once. This clone appeared once. This receptor was identified in a man aged 50 to 60 with acute or convalescent COVID-19. The source material was peripheral blood. V is TRBV28 and J is TRBJ1-5; 11 positions match TRBD1. Here the CDR3 reads CASRPGTGGNQPQHF. CDR3 DNA sequence: TGTGCCAGCAGACCGGGGACAGGGGGTAATCAGCCCCAGCATTTT.